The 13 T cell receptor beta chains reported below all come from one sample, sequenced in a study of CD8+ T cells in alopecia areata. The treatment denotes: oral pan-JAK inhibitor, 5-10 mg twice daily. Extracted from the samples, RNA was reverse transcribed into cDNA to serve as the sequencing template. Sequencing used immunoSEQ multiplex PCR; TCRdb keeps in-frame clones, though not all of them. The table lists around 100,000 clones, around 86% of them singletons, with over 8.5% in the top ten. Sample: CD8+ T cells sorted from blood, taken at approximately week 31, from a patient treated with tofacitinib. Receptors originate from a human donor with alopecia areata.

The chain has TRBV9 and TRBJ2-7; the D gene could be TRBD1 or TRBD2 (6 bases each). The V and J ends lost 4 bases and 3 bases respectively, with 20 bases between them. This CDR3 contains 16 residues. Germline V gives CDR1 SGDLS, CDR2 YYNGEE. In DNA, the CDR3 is TGTGCCAGCAGCATCAACGACAGGACTAACAACTACGAGCAGTACTTC. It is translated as CASSINDRTNNYEQYF.

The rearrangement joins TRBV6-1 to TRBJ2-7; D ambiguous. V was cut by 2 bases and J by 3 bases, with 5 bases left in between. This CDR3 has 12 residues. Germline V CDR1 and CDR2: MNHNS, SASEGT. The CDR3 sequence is CASSESGYEQYF. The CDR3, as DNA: TGTGCCAGCAGTGAATCCGGCTACGAGCAGTACTTC.

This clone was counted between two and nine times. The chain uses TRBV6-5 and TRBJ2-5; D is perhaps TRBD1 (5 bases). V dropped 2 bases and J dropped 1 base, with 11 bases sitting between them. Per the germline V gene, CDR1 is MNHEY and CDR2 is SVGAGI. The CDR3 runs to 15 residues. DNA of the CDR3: TGTGCCAGCAGTTACGGATTGGGGCTCCAAGAGACCCAGTACTTC. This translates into CASSYGLGLQETQYF.

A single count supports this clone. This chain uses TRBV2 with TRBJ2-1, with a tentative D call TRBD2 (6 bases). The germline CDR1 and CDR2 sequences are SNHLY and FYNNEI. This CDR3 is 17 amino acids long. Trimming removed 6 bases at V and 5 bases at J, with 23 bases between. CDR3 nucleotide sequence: TGTGCCAGCAGCCCCATCCTTTTCTCGCGGGGTGACAATGAGCAGTTCTTC. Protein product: CASSPILFSRGDNEQFF.

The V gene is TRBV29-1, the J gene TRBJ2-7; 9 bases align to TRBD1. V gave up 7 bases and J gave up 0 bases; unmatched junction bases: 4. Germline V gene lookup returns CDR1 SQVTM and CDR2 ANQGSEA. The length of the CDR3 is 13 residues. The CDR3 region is CSADRGNSYEQYF. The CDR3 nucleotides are TGCAGCGCGGACAGGGGAAACTCCTACGAGCAGTACTTC.

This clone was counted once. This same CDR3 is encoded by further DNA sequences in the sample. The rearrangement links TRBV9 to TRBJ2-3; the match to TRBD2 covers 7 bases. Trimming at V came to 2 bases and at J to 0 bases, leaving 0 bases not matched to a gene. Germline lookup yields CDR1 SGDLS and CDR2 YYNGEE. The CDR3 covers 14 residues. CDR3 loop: CASSVGGSTDTQYF. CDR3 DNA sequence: TGTGCCAGCAGCGTCGGGGGGAGCACAGATACGCAGTATTTT.

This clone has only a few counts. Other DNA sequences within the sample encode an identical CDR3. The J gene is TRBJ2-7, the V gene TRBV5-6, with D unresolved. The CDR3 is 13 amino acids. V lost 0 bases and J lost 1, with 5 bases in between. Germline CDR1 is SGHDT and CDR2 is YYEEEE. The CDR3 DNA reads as TGTGCCAGCAGCTTGGGAAGTTCCTACGAGCAGTACTTC. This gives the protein CASSLGSSYEQYF.

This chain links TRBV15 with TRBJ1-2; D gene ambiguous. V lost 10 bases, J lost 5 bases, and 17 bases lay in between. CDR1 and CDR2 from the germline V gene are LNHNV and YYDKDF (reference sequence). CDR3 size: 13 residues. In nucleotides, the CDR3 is TGTGCCATATCGACTACGACGGCATATGGCTACACCTTC. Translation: CAISTTTAYGYTF.

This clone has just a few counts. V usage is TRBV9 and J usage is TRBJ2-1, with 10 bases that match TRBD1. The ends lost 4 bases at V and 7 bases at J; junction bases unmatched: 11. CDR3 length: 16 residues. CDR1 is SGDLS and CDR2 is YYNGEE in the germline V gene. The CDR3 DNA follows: TGTGCCAGCAGCACCCCAAGACAGGGGGCGGGGAATGAGCAGTTCTTC. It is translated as CASSTPRQGAGNEQFF. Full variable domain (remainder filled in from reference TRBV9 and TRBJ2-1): DSGVTQTPKHLITATGQRVTLRCSPRSGDLSVYWYQQSLDQGLQFLIQYYNGEERAKGNILERFSAQQFPDLHSELNLSSLELGDSALYFCASSTPRQGAGNEQFFGPGTRLTVL.

The CDR3 region has the DNA TGTGCCAGCAGCTTAGGCCCTCGGGGGCAAAGCGGGGAGCTGTTTTTT. It is translated as CASSLGPRGQSGELFF. The chain is built from TRBV7-7 and TRBJ2-2; possibly TRBD1 or TRBD2 for D (6 bases each). This CDR3 is 16 amino acids long. Trimming took off 1 base at V and 7 bases at J, with 16 bases between the two ends. Germline V gene data show CDR1 as SSHAT and CDR2 as FNYEAQ (reference sequence).

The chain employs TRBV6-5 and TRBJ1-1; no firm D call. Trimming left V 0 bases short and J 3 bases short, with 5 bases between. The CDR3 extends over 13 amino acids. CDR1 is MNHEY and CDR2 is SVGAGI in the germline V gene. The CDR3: CASSYSEDTEAFF. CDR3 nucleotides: TGTGCCAGCAGTTACTCGGAAGACACTGAAGCTTTCTTT.

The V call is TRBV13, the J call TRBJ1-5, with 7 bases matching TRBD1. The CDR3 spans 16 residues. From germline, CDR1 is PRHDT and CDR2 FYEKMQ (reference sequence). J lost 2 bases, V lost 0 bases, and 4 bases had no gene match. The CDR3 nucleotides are TGTGCCAGCAGCTTAGGAGGGGGCCGGGGCAATCAGCCCCAGCATTTT. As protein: CASSLGGGRGNQPQHF.

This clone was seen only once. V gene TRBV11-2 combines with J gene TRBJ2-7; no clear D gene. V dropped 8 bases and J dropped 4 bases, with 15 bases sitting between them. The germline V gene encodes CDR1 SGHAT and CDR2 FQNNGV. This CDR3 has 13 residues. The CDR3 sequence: CASRYSEQYEQYF. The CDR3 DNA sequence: TGTGCCAGCCGTTACAGCGAACAATACGAGCAGTACTTC.